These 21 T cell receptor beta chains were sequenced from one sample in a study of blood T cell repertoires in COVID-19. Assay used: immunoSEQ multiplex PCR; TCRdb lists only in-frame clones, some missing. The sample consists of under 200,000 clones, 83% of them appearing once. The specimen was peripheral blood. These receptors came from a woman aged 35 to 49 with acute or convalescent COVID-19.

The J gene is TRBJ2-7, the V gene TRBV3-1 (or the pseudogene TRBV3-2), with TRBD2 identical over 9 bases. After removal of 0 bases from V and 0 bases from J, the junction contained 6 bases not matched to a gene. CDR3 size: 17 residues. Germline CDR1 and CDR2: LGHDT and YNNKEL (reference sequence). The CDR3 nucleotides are TGTGCCAGCAGCCAAGAACAGACTAGCGGTGGCTCCTACGAGCAGTACTTC. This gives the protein CASSQEQTSGGSYEQYF.

Written as DNA, the CDR3 is TGCGCCAGCAGCCATCCTCCGGGACAGGGCTCTGGAAACACCATATATTTT. It codes for CASSHPPGQGSGNTIYF. The chain employs TRBV4-1 and TRBJ1-3, with TRBD1 matching over 9 bases. J gave up 0 bases and V 3 bases, and 6 bases lay outside the gene matches. The germline CDR1 and CDR2 sequences are MGHRA and YSYEKL. This CDR3 is built from 17 residues.

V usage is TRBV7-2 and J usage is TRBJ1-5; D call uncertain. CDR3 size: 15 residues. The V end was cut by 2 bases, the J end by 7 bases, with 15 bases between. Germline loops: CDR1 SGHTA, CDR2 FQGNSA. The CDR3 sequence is CASSLLRGSGQPQHF. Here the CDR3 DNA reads TGTGCCAGCAGCTTATTGAGAGGCTCTGGCCAGCCCCAGCATTTT.

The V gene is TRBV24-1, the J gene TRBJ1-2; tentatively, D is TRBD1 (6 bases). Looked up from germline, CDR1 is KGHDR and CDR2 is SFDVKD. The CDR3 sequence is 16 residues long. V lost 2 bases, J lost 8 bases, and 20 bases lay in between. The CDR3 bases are TGTGCCACCAGTGATTCGCGGACAGCCGCTTACAAGGGCTACACCTTC. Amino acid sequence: CATSDSRTAAYKGYTF.

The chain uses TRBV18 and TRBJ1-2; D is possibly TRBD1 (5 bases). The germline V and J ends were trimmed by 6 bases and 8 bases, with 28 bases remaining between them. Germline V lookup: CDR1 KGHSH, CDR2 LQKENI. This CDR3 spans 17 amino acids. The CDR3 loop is CASSVEPQTGTGWGYTF. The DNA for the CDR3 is TGTGCCAGCTCCGTCGAACCCCAAACCGGGACTGGGTGGGGCTACACCTTC.

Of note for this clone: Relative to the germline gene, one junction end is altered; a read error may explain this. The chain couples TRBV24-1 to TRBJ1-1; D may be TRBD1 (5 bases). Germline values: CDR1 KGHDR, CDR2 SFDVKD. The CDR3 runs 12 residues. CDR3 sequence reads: CASSRGNTEAFF. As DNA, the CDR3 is TGTGCCTCCAGTAGGGGTAATACTGAAGCTTTCTTT.

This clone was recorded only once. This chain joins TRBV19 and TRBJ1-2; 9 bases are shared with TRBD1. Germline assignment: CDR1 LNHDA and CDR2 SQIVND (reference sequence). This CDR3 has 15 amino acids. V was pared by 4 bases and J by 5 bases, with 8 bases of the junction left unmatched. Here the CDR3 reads CASSTAGTGWYGYTF. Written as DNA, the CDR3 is TGTGCCAGTAGTACGGCCGGGACAGGGTGGTATGGCTACACCTTC.

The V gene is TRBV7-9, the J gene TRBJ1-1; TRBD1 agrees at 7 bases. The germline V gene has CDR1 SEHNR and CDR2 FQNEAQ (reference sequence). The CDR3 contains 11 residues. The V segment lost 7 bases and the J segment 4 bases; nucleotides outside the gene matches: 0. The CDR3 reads CASNRGTEAFF. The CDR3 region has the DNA TGTGCCAGCAACAGGGGCACTGAAGCTTTCTTT.

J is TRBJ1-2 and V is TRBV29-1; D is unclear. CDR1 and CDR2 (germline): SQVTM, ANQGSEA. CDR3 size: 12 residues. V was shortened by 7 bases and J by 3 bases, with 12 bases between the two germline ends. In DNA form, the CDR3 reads TGCAGCGCCCCGTATAGAGACTATGGCTACACCTTC. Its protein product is CSAPYRDYGYTF.

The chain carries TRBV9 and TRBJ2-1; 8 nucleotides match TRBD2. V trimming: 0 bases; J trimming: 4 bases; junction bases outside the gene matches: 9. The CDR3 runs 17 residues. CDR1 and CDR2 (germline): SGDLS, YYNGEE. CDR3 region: CASSVGQSGGPYNEQFF. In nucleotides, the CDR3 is TGTGCCAGCAGCGTAGGGCAGAGCGGGGGCCCATACAATGAGCAGTTCTTC.

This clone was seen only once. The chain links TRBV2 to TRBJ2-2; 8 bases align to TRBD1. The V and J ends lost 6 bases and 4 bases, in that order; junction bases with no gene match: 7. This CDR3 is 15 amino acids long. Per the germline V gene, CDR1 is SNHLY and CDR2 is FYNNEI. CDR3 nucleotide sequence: TGTGCCAGCAGCCTCAGGGGGCTGAGCACCGGGGAGCTGTTTTTT. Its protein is CASSLRGLSTGELFF.

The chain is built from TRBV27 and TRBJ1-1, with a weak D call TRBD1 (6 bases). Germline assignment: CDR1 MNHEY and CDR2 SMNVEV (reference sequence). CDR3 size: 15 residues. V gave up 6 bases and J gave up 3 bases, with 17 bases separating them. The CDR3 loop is CASSLTLQGYTEAFF. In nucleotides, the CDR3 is TGTGCCAGCAGCTTGACCCTTCAGGGGTACACTGAAGCTTTCTTT.

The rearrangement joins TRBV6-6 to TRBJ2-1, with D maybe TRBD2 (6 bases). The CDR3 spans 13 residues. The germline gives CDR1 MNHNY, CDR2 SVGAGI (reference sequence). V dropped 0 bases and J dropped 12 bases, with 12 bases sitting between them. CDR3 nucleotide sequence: TGTGCCAGCAGTTACTCTGCGGGGACGGGGCAGTTCTTC. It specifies CASSYSAGTGQFF.

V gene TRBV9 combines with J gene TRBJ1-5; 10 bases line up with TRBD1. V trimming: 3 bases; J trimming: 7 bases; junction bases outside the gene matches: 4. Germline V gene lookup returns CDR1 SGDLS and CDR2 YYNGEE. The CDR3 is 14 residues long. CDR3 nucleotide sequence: TGTGCCAGCAGCGCCGGGACAGGGGTCCAGCCCCAGCATTTT. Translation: CASSAGTGVQPQHF. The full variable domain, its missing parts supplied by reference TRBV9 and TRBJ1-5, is DSGVTQTPKHLITATGQRVTLRCSPRSGDLSVYWYQQSLDQGLQFLIQYYNGEERAKGNILERFSAQQFPDLHSELNLSSLELGDSALYFCASSAGTGVQPQHFGDGTRLSIL.

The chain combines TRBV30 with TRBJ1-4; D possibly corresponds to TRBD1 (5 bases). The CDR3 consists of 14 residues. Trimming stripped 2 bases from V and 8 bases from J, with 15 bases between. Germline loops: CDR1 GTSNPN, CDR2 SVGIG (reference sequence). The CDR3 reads CAWSKGSSEEKLFF. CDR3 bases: TGTGCCTGGAGTAAGGGGTCCTCGGAGGAAAAACTGTTTTTT.

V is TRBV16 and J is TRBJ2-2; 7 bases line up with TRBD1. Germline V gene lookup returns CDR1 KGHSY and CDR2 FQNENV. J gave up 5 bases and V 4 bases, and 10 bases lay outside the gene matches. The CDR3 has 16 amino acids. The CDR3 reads CASSPSRGQLTGELFF. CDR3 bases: TGTGCCAGCAGCCCCAGCCGGGGACAGCTTACCGGGGAGCTGTTTTTT. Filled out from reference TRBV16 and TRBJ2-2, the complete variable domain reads GEEVAQTPKHLVRGEGQKAKLYCAPIKGHSYVFWYQQVLKNEFKFLISFQNENVFDETGMPKERFSAKCLPNSPCSLEIQATKLEDSAVYFCASSPSRGQLTGELFFGEGSRLTVL.

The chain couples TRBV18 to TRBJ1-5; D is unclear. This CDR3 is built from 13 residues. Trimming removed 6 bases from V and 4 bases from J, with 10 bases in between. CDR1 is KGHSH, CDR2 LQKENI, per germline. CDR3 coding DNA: TGTGCCAGCTCTCACGACACTAATCAGCCCCAGCATTTT. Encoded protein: CASSHDTNQPQHF.

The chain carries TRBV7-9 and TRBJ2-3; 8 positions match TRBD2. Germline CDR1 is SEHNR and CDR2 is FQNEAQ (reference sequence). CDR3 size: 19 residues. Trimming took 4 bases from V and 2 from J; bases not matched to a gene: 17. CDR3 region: CASSSSPLAGSLSTDTQYF. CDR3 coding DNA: TGTGCCAGCAGCTCCTCTCCTCTAGCGGGTTCTCTGTCCACAGATACGCAGTATTTT.

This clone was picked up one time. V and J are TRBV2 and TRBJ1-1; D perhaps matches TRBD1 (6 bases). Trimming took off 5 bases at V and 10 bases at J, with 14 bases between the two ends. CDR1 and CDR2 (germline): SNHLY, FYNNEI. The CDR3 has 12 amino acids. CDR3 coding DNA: TGTGCCAGCAGTCGAAGGGGGGGCGGAGCTTTCTTT. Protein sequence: CASSRRGGGAFF.

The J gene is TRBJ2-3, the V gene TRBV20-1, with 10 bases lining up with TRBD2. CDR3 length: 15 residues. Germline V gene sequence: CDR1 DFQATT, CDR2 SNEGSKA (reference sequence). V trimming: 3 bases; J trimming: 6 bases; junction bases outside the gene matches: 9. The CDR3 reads CSASVASGRRDTQYF. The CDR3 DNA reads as TGCAGTGCTAGTGTGGCTAGCGGGAGACGGGATACGCAGTATTTT.

The CDR3, as DNA: TGTGCCAGCAGCCAAGACCGGAGCTACGAGCAGTACTTC. Encoded protein: CASSQDRSYEQYF. The rearrangement joins TRBV4-2 to TRBJ2-7; D not resolved. The V gene lost 0 bases and the J gene lost 3 bases, with 6 bases spanning the gap. CDR1 LGHNA and CDR2 YNFKEQ come from the germline V gene. CDR3 length: 13 amino acids.